The 3 T cell receptor beta chains listed next were all sequenced from one sample in a study of glioma-infiltrating T cells. Amplification of TCR alpha and beta CDR3 regions from RNA used iRepertoire nested multiplex PCR. MiXCR, applied by TCRdb to the multiplex PCR reads, yields one record per CDR3 protein. Of 90,000 to 110,000 distinct CDR3 sequences in the sample, less than 30% were seen once. Material: glioma tissue, nonneoplastic brain tissue, or PBMCs (not recorded which). These TCRs come from a human donor with low-grade glioma or glioblastoma, undergoing nonglioma brain surgery, or in good health (not recorded which).

The table lists this clonotype with many counts. V and J are TRBV18 and TRBJ1-4, with a tentative D call TRBD1 (6 bases). The CDR3 sequence is 13 residues long. V was cut by 6 bases and J by 4 bases, with 9 bases left in between. Germline V gene data show CDR1 as KGHSH and CDR2 as LQKENI. This chain's CDR3 is CASSRQVNEKLFF. The DNA of the CDR3 is TGTGCCAGCTCCCGACAGGTTAATGAAAAACTGTTTTTT.

With regard to this clonotype: At one of its ends the junction is not consistent with the germline gene, which may arise from a read error. The CDR3 loop reads CASSLTGVGTGELFF. CDR3 bases: TGTGCTAGCAGCTTAACAGGGGTTGGCACCGGGGAGCTGTTTTTT. V and J are TRBV7-6 and TRBJ2-2; the match to TRBD1 covers 7 bases. This CDR3 is 15 amino acids long. From germline, CDR1 is SGHVS and CDR2 FNYEAQ.

Turning to this clonotype: Mismatch with germline at one junction end may stem from a read error. J is TRBJ2-2 and V is TRBV6-6; D is perhaps TRBD1 or TRBD2 (5 bases each). The CDR3 runs 15 residues. Germline lookup yields CDR1 MNHNY and CDR2 SVGAGI (reference sequence). CDR3 in amino acids: CASSAGTGLTGELLF. The CDR3 region has the DNA TGTGCCAGCAGTGCCGGGACGGGGTTAACCGGGGAGCTGCTTTTT.